This T cell receptor beta chain was documented in a study of STAT3 mutations in large granular lymphocyte leukemia. Whole-study findings and limits: TCR clonotype switching after therapy occurred in about 30% of the 18 patients. In T-cell large granular lymphocyte leukemia, about half of patients showed multiple immunodominant subclonotypes. Some patients had dominant TCR clones larger than their STAT3 mutant burden.

The assay was immunoSEQ multiplex PCR, and TCRdb's table has in-frame clones only and misses some. Of about 16,000 clones listed, about four fifths were seen once; the top ten hold roughly 8.1%. This CDR3 has 14 residues. Germline-derived CDR1 and CDR2 are SGHRS and YFSETQ. Trimming removed 4 bases from V and 3 bases from J, with 14 bases in between. For this clone: Its antigen is as yet unknown.

Sequencing input: peripheral blood mononuclear cells. The genes are TRBV5-1 and TRBJ2-7, with D maybe TRBD2 (5 bases). This sequence was found in a man aged 45 to 65 with T-cell large granular lymphocyte leukemia. Some clones in this sample may be carry-over from other donors' samples. The chain's CDR3 is CASSASLAGYEQYF. DNA of the CDR3: TGCGCCAGCAGCGCCTCGTTGGCGGGCTACGAGCAGTACTTC.